This T cell receptor (beta chain) was sequenced in a study of molecular identifiers for immune sequencing clone quantification. This clonotype was detected a few times. Compared with germline, one end of the junction differs, possibly owing to a read error. The CDR3 length is 11 residues. Looked up from germline, CDR1 is SEHNR and CDR2 is FQNEAQ (reference sequence). TCRdb re-called the PCR reads with MiXCR, one entry per CDR3 protein. The table shows some 100,000 distinct CDR3 sequences, with approximately 40% occurring only once. The origin of this receptor is a human donor in good health. Some libraries in this study had Jurkat cell RNA spiked in. The chain uses TRBV7-9 and TRBJ2-1; unclear D gene. The sample taken for sequencing was naive CD8+ T cells from blood, with Jurkat cell RNA spiked in. Subset described: FACS-sorted CD8+CD4-CCR7+CD45RA+ naive T cells. CDR3 bases: TGTGCCAGCAGCTCCGACAATGAGCAGTTCTTC. Amino acids: CASSSDNEQFF.